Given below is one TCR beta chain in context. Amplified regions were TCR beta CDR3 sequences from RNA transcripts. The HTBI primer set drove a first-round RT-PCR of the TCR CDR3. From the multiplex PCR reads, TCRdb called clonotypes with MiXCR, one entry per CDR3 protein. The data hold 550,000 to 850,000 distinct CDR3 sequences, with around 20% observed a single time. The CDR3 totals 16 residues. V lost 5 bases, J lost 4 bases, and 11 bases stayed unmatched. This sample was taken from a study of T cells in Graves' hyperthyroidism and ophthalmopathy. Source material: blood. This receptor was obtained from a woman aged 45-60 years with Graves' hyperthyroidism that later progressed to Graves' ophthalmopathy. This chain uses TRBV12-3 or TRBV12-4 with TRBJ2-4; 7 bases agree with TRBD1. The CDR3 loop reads CASSTRRGPRKNIQYF. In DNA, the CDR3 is TGTGCCAGCAGTACCCGAAGGGGGCCTCGGAAAAACATTCAGTACTTC.